This T cell receptor (beta chain) appears in the sequencing data of a study of molecular identifiers for immune sequencing clone quantification. TCRdb reprocessed the PCR reads with MiXCR, giving one entry per CDR3 protein. The repertoire includes about 640,000 distinct CDR3 sequences, just under 20% of them detected once, and 0.85% to 0.9% sits in the top ten. Study findings and constraints: In naive cells, under 1% of molecules belonged to clones above 20 RNA copies, against over 98% in effector cells. A shared barcode on identical TCR molecules could lead to underestimated sizes for highly expanded clones. Spike-in Jurkat TCR RNA from a single cell reportedly registered among approximately 1.1 million naive cells.

Researchers sorted naive CD8 T cells as cells that were CD8+CD4-CCR7+CD45RA+. In this sample, this clonotype turned up many times. Its specificity is not known. The TCR originated in a human donor in good health. Some libraries in this study had Jurkat cell RNA spiked in. Sample: naive CD8+ T cells from blood, with Jurkat cell RNA spiked in. Described subset: FACS-sorted CD8+CD4-CCR7+CD45RA+ naive T cells.

The CDR3 sequence is CASSDEGGFSDTQYF. As DNA, the CDR3 is TGTGCCAGCTCCGACGAAGGGGGCTTTTCAGATACGCAGTATTTT. The rearrangement joins TRBV9 to TRBJ2-3, with TRBD1 identical over 7 bases. Germline V gene data show CDR1 as SGDLS and CDR2 as YYNGEE. The V gene end was trimmed by 7 bases and the J gene end by 4 bases; junction bases not matched to a gene: 12. The CDR3 consists of 15 residues.